This T cell receptor (beta chain) was retrieved from a study of cytomegalovirus exposure and HLA in healthy donors (dated by TCRdb to 2015 to 2018). Concerning the study at large: An earlier analysis of more than 550 of the donors reported about 280 Gb of sequence data and 117 million unique TCR beta sequences obtained from around 180 million T cells. Approximately 300 gigabases of sequencing data and around 80 million unique TCR sequences made up an early release that covered about 640 HLA-typed donors. Of the 300 to 500 genotyped donors, 81% were placed in the genetic ancestry cluster associated with self-reported Caucasian donors. The aim of the study was to test whether cataloging public T cell receptors could identify signatures of past pathogen exposure. Using immunosequencing, the study profiled T cell repertoires from some 670 subjects and related those repertoires to cytomegalovirus serostatus. Besides the first cohort of some 670 subjects, a separate validation cohort made up of 120 or so different subjects was used. The study combined high-throughput TCR immunosequencing, statistical association of individual TCRs with disease status, and machine learning to predict cytomegalovirus infection status. To study patterns of TCR occurrence, a later analysis re-analyzed previously published TCR beta repertoires from more than 550 donors and added high-resolution HLA genotyping. Rather than drawing on any new phenotypic data, the later analysis identified candidate immune exposures from TCR beta sequences and the way those sequences occurred across donors. In an earlier analysis of over 550 of the donors, high-throughput TCR beta sequencing was used to judge whether each TCR beta V gene segment behaved as functional or pseudogenic. Donor age, sex, ethnicity and CMV serostatus were compiled together with the repertoire data. In a later genetic analysis, genome-wide SNP genotypes for about 65% of the roughly 700 donors were used, and that subset was treated as a discovery cohort. All discovery cohort repertoires had been generated on a single sequencing platform. Class I and class II HLA loci were covered by the typing at four-digit resolution. The number of typed donors differed by locus: about 620-630 for A, B, C, DRB1 and DQB1; roughly 510 for DQA1; about 600 for DPA1; and about 470 for DPB1. Roughly 5 DR-DQ haplotypes were handled as single units for association and clustering because linkage in the cohort was strong. Among almost 400 genotyped donors of the cohort, an average of about 240,000 unique TCR beta nucleotide sequences were sequenced per donor, about a sixth of them non-productive. Broader findings and caveats from the paper: The classifier was reported to diagnose cytomegalovirus status with high specificity and sensitivity in both the original cohort and the validation cohort. In a later analysis, HLA-associated TCR beta chains were found to be more clonally expanded and to have lower generation probabilities than equally common non-associated chains. A total of 164 TCR beta chains were listed by the study as associated with cytomegalovirus. A later genetic analysis reported fewer N-insertions in productive TCRs among donors in an Asian-associated ancestry cluster than the 666-donor mean. The authors suggested that the approach could potentially be extended to other disease states and immunological phenotypes. Only TCR beta chains were sequenced in this cohort, and the absence of alpha or paired-chain data limited detectable features. Because counts were too low, roughly 17 rarely observed V segments, including chromosome 9 orphons, were left out of the earlier analysis of over 550 of the donors. While some public TCRs were present in many individuals, most TCR sequences turned up only very rarely across donors. The presence/absence analyses assumed that sequencing depth was roughly uniform across donors, and that assumption may not be true. Correlated functional status among segregating V segments might reflect linkage disequilibrium, but an unknown experimental factor could not be ruled out. Some IMGT-functional V segments, including TRBV6-2 and TRBV6-3, could not be told apart with the 87-base-pair reads, so those segments were excluded. Because HLA typing was unavailable for some donors at each locus, only the typed subset was used in association tests. Assigning TCR associations to individual alleles was difficult when HLA alleles, especially DR and DQ, strongly co-occurred. A later analysis found that most CMV-associated TCR beta chains appeared HLA-restricted, with HLA associations seemingly driven largely by CMV exposure. A later analysis found that TCR association rates varied across HLA loci, with DRB1 alleles showing the most associated TCRs and HLA-C alleles the fewest. A further reported finding was that TCR beta sequences accurately predicted the HLA-A and HLA-B alleles for most subjects in the first cohort. Broadly in line with IMGT annotations, most TCR beta V segments showed up in productive rearrangements about 87% or about 30% of the time in an earlier analysis of a few hundred of the donors. In vitro tests confirmed that three of the cytomegalovirus-associated TCR beta chains recognize cytomegalovirus antigens. Specific HLA alleles were associated with 15,000 to 20,000 TCR beta sequences at a false discovery rate of 0.05 in a later analysis. A later analysis reported that several top co-occurrence clusters appeared linked to parvovirus B19, influenza, CMV and Epstein-Barr virus. The only immune exposure information available for the cohort was CMV serostatus. In a later genetic analysis, a missense DCLRE1C variant was associated with V-gene and J-gene trimming of TCR beta chains, and the association was replicated in an independent cohort. The sequencing pipeline was judged likely to have produced a cluster of highly shared sequence variants as a technical artifact.

Libraries were prepared through the immunoSEQ multiplex PCR assay. For the multiplex PCR, a mixture combining 60 forward primers for TCR Vbeta segments and 13 reverse primers for TCR Jbeta segments was used. A multiplex PCR assay on genomic DNA amplified the CDR3 region of rearranged TCR beta genes. On the Illumina HiSeq System, the amplified TCR beta libraries were sequenced as 87-base-pair reads. For the original study's pipeline: A later analysis counted tens of millions of unique TCR beta chains across the 650 to 800 repertoires, and some 11 million of these chains were shared by at least two donors. Raw reads were error-corrected and collapsed into unique sequences by a nearest-neighbor algorithm in which closely related sequences were merged to remove PCR and sequencing errors. Alignment of CDR3 sequences to IMGT reference sequences was used to assign V, D and J gene segments. For a sequence to be retained, a match of at least six nucleotides was required to both a V gene segment and a J gene segment. A rearrangement was called productive if the CDR3 had no stop codons and remained in frame with V and J, and every other rearrangement was called non-productive. CDR3 was defined by IMGT convention, running from the second conserved V-encoded cysteine to the conserved J-encoded phenylalanine. The earlier analysis of some 580 of the donors excluded any sequence lacking an unambiguous match to a single V gene segment. An earlier analysis of fewer than 750 of the donors classified V segments as functional when productive rearrangements were above 56.7% and as segregating when the standard deviation between donors was above 5%. A statistical classification framework was built for diagnosing cytomegalovirus status from the catalog of TCR beta chain sequences. In a later analysis, TCR nucleotide sequences were compared against IMGT/GENE-DB human TR gene sequences so that V and J genes could be assigned. In a later analysis, CDR3 sequences and most-parsimonious VDJ recombination scenarios were assigned using the TCRdist pipeline. A later analysis defined each TCR beta chain by its CDR3 amino acid sequence plus V-gene family, and excluded reads lacking a unique V-gene family. As a way to deal with suspected cross-contamination and a sequencing artifact, a later analysis dropped 450 to 600 nucleotide sequences that were highly shared and had low generation probability. A later analysis calculated a clonal expansion index for each public chain from normalized within-repertoire ranks of inferred template counts. In a later analysis, generation probabilities were computed using a VDJ recombination model fitted to out-of-frame rearrangements, and the results were checked against IGoR. In a later analysis, hypergeometric tests were used to score TCR-TCR, TCR-HLA and TCR-CMV co-occurrence, with a repertoire-size bias correction applied to TCR pairs. False discovery rates were estimated in a later analysis by permuting HLA or CMV assignments 20 times. In a later analysis, co-occurring TCRs were grouped using DBSCAN, with TCRdist sequence similarity added in when clustering inside HLA-allele-positive subsets. Repertoires with fewer than 30,000 or more than 120,000 public chains, plus five repertoires with anomalous nucleotide sharing, were excluded from co-occurrence clustering. TCRdb provides this immuneACCESS table in a form limited to in-frame rearrangements. Some clones are lacking; in checked studies, under half of them reflect an unresolved V gene, and why the rest are absent is not known. Clonal size and the V and J genes are those of that table, whereas D and trimming came from the DNA. The sample table holds around 130,000 clones, of which roughly 88% were seen once. Of the sample, 2.5% to 3.5% falls within the top ten clones.

Of note for this clone: What this receptor recognizes is not known. Per-nucleotide qualities are absent, and no much larger clonotype sits a single base away.

The cohort consisted of more than 650 healthy bone marrow donors. At the time of sampling, every cohort member was nominally healthy, though immune exposures that went unrecorded were likely present. The donor was CMV seropositive and was included in the group of some 290 seropositive cohort members. Every donor gave a peripheral blood sample, and the peripheral blood mononuclear cells from that sample were used for TCR beta sequencing. Genomic DNA extraction from the blood cell samples was performed with the Qiagen DNeasy Blood Extraction Kit. Via the germline V gene, CDR1 is SGDLS and CDR2 YYNGEE. V ends up 4 bases short and J 2 bases short, with an unmatched junction base count of 9. The CDR3 covers 17 residues, taking in both the cysteine and the phenylalanine. Only the CDR3 DNA stays, 51 bases, in frame from base 1.

The V gene is TRBV9 and the J gene is TRBJ1-1; TRBD1 matches 12 bases in the middle. Sequenced: PBMCs. This receptor was obtained from a woman aged 18 to 35 in good health and CMV-seropositive. The sequenced DNA: TGTGCCAGCAGCCGTAGGGGACAGGGGGCCAGCAACACTGAAGCTTTCTTT. It specifies CASSRRGQGASNTEAFF.